The clone carrying this T cell receptor (beta chain) was seen only once. The source of the sample is a study of blood T cell repertoires in COVID-19. Across the whole study: Sites across the United States, Italy and Spain contributed samples from acute and convalescent COVID-19.

Some clones are missing from TCRdb's copy, which holds only in-frame ones; the method was immunoSEQ multiplex PCR. The sample consists of approximately 280,000 clones, approximately 84% of them appearing once. Trimming removed 3 bases from V and 15 bases from J, with 12 bases in between. The CDR3 spans 11 residues. The V gene's germline CDR1 is KGHSH and CDR2 LQKENI. The sequenced material came from peripheral blood. This sequence was found in a human donor with COVID-19, enrolled during active disease. The donor label of this sample is uncertain. The chain combines TRBV18 with TRBJ2-4; D perhaps matches TRBD1 (6 bases). The CDR3 sequence is CASSPRDILYF. CDR3 nucleotide sequence: TGTGCCAGCTCACCCCGGGACATTTTGTACTTC.